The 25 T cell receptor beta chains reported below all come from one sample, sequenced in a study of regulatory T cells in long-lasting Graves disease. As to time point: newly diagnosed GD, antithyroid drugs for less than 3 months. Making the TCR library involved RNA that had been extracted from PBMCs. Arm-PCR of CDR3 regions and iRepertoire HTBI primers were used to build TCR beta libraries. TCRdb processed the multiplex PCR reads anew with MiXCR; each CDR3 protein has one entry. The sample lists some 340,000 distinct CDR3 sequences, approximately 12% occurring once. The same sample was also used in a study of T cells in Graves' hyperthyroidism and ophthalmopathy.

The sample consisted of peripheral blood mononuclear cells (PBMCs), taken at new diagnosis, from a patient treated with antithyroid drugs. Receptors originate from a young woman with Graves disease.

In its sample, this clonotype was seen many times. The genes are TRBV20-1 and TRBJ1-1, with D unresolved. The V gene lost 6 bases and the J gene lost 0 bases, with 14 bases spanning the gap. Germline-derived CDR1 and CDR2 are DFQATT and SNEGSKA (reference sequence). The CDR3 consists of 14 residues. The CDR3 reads CSAQHVGMNTEAFF. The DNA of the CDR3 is TGCAGTGCCCAACACGTGGGCATGAACACTGAAGCTTTCTTT.

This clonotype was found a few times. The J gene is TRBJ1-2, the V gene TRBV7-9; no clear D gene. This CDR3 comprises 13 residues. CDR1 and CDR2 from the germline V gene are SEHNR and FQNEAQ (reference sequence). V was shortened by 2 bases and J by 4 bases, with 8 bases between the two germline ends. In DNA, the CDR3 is TGTGCCAGCAGCTTATCATCCAGCTATGGCTACACCTTC. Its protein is CASSLSSSYGYTF.

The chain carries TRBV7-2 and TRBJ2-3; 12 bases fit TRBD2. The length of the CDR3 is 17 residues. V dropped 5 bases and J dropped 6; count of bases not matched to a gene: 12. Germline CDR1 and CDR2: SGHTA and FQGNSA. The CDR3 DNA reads TGTGCCAGCAGCCACCCACTAGCGGGAGGCCCCCGGGATACGCAGTATTTT. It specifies CASSHPLAGGPRDTQYF.

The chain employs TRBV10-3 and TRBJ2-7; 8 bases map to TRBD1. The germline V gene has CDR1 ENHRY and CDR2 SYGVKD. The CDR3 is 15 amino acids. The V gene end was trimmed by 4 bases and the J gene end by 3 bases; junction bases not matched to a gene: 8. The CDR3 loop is CAISGWTGINYEQYF. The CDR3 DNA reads TGTGCCATCAGTGGATGGACAGGGATTAACTACGAGCAGTACTTC.

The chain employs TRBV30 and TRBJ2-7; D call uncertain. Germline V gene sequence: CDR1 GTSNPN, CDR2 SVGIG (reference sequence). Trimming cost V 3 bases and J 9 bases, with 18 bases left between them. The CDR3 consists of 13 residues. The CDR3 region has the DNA TGTGCCTGGAGATGGCGGCTCCGAAGTGGGCAGTACGTC. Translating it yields CAWRWRLRSGQYV.

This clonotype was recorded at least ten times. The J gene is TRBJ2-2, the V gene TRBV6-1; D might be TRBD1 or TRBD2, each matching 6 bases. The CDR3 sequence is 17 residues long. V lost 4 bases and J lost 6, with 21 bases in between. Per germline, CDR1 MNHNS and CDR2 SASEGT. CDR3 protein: CASSALGGAGGPGELFF. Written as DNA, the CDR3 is TGTGCCAGCAGTGCACTGGGGGGCGCCGGTGGCCCCGGGGAGCTGTTTTTT.

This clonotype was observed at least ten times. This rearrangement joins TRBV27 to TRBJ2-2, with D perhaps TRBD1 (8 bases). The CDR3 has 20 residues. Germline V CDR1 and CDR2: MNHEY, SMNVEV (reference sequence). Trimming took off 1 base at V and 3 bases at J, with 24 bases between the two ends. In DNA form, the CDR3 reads TGTGCCAGCAGTTTATGGGGAACAGGGGGGGTACCCACGGACACCGGGGAGCTGTTTTTT. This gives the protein CASSLWGTGGVPTDTGELFF.

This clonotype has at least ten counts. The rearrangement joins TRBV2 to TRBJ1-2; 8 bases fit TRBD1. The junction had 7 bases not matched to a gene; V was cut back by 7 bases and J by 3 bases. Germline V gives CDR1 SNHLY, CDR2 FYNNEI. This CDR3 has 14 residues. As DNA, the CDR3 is TGTGCCAGCATGGGGACAGGCAACTACTATGGCTACACCTTC. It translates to CASMGTGNYYGYTF. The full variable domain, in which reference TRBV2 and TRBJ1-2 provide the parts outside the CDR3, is EPEVTQTPSHQVTQMGQEVILRCVPISNHLYFYWYRQILGQKVEFLVSFYNNEISEKSEIFDDQFSVERPDGSNFTLKIRSTKLEDSAMYFCASMGTGNYYGYTFGSGTRLTVV.

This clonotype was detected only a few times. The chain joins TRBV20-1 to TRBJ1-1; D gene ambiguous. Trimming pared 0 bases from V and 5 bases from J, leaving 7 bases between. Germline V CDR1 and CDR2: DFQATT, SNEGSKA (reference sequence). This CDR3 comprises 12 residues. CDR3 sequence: CSAREKWTEAFF. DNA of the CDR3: TGCAGTGCTAGAGAAAAGTGGACTGAAGCTTTCTTT.

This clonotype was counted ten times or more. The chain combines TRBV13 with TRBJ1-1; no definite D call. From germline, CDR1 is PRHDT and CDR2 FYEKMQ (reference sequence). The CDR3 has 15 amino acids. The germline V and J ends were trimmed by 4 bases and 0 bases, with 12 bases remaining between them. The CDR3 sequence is CASSSLGPMNTEAFF. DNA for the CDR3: TGTGCCAGCAGCTCTCTAGGGCCGATGAACACTGAAGCTTTCTTT. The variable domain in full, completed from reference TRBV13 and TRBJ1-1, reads AAGVIQSPRHLIKEKRETATLKCYPIPRHDTVYWYQQGPGQDPQFLISFYEKMQSDKGSIPDRFSAQQFSDYHSELNMSSLELGDSALYFCASSSLGPMNTEAFFGQGTRLTVV.

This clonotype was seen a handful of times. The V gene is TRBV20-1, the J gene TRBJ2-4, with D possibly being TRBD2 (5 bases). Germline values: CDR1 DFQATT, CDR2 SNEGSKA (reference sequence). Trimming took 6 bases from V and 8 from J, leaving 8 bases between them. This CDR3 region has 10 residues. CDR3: CSAPRDIQYF. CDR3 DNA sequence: TGCAGTGCCCCGAGGGACATTCAGTACTTC.

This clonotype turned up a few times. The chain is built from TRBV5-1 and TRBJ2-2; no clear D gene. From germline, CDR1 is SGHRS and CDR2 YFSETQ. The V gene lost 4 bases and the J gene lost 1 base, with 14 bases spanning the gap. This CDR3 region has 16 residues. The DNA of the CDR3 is TGCGCCAGCAGCCCTCATGGGCCGATGAACACCGGGGAGCTGTTTTTT. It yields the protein CASSPHGPMNTGELFF.

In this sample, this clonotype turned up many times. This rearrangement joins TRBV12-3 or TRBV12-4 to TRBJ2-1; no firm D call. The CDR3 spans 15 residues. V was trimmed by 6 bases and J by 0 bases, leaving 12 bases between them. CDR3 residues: CASSTGFNSYNEQFF. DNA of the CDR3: TGTGCCAGCAGCACCGGGTTCAACTCCTACAATGAGCAGTTCTTC.

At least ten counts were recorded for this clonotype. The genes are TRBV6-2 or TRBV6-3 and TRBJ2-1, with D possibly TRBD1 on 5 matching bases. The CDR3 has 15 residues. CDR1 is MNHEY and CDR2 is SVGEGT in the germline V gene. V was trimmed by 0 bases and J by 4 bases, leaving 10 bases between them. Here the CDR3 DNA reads TGTGCCAGCAGTTACTCGTACGGACAATACAATGAGCAGTTCTTC. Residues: CASSYSYGQYNEQFF.

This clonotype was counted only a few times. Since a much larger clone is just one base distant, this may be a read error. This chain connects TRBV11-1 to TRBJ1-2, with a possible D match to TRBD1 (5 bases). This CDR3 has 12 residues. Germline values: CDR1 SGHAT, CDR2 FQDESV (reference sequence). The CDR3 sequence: CTSSLGGDGYTF. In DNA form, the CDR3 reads TGTACCAGCAGCTTAGGAGGGGATGGCTACACCTTC.

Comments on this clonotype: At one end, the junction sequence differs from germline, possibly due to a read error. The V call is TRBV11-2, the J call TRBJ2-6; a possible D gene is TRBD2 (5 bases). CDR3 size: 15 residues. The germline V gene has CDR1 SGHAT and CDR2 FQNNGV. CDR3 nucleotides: TGCGCCAGCAGCGCCTGGGAACGGGAGGCCAACGTCCTGACTTTC. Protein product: CASSAWEREANVLTF.

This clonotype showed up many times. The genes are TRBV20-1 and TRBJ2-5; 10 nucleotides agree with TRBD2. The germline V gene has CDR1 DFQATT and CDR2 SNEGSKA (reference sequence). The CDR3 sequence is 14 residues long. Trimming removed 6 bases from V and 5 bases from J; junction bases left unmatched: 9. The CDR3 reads CSALSGRAGETQYF. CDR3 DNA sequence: TGCAGTGCCCTCAGCGGGAGGGCGGGGGAGACCCAGTACTTC.

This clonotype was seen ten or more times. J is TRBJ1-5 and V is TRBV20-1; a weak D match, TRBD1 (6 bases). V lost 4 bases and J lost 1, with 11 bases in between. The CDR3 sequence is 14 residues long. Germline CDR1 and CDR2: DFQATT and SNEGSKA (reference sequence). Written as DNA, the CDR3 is TGCAGTGCTAAACGGGGGCCCAGCAATCAGCCCCAGCATTTT. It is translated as CSAKRGPSNQPQHF.

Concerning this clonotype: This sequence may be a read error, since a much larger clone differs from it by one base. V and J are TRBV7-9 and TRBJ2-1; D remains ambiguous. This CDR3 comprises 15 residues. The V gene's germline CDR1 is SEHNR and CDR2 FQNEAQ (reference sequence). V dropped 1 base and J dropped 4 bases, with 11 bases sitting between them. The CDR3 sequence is CASSLGPGLYNEQFF. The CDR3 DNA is TGTGCCAGCAGCTTAGGACCCGGGCTATACAATGAGCAGTTCTTC.

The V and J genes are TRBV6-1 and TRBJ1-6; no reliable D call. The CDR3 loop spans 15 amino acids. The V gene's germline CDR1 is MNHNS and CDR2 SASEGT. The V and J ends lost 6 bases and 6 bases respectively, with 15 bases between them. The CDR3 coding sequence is TGTGCCAGCAGGGACGCAGACACGACTAATTCACCCCTCCACTTT. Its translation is CASRDADTTNSPLHF.

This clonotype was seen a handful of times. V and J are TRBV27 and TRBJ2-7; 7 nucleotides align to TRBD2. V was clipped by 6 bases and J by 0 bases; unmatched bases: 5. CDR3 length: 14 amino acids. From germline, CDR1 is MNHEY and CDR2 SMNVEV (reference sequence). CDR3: CASRSAGPSYEQYF. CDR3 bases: TGTGCCAGCAGGTCAGCGGGGCCCTCCTACGAGCAGTACTTC.

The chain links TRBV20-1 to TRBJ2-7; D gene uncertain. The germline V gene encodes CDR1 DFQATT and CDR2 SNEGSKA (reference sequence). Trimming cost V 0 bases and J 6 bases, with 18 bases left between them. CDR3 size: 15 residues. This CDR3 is CSARDLVTSPGEQYF. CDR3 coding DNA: TGCAGTGCTAGAGATCTAGTGACGTCCCCTGGCGAGCAGTACTTC.

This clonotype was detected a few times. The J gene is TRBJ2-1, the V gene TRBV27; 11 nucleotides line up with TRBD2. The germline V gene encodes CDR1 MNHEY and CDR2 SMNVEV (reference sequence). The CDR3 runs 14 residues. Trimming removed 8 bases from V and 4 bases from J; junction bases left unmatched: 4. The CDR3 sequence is CASATSGSYNEQFF. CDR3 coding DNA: TGTGCCAGCGCCACTAGCGGGAGTTACAATGAGCAGTTCTTC.

For the CDR3, the DNA is TGTGCCAGTAGTATCCTAGCGGCTGCCTACAATGAGCAGTTCTTC. This encodes CASSILAAAYNEQFF. The chain uses TRBV19 and TRBJ2-1; 7 bases fit TRBD2. J was trimmed by 2 bases and V by 3 bases; bases with no gene match: 4. Looked up from germline, CDR1 is LNHDA and CDR2 is SQIVND (reference sequence). The CDR3 sequence is 15 residues long.

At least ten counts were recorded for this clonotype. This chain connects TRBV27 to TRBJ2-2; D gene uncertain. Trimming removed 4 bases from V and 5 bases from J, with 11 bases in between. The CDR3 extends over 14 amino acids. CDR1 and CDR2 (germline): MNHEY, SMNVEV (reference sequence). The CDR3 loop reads CASSSRPVTGELFF. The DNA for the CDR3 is TGTGCCAGCAGTTCCCGGCCCGTTACCGGGGAGCTGTTTTTT.